This T cell receptor (beta chain) originates from a study of monozygotic twins with cystic fibrosis. Turning to this clone: The target antigen is unknown.

Study-wide results and caveats: Age, concordance and disease severity did not associate with shared CDR3 numbers. The repertoire was suggested to be naive-dominated, clonality median around 0.01. Nucleotide-identical clonotype sharing was significantly higher within monozygotic CF twin pairs than between unrelated CF individuals.

The V gene lost 4 bases and the J gene lost 3 bases, with 10 bases spanning the gap. CDR1 SGHAT and CDR2 FQNNGV come from the germline V gene. There are 13 residues in the CDR3. Some clones are missing from TCRdb's copy, which holds only in-frame ones; the method was immunoSEQ multiplex PCR. This sample has under 20,000 clones, with 91% found just once. Input material: blood. The chain has TRBV11-2 and TRBJ2-7, with unresolved D. This receptor was obtained from a girl between 2 and 10 years old with cystic fibrosis. The chain's CDR3 is CASSSTNSYEQYF. CDR3 nucleotides: TGTGCCAGCAGCTCAACAAATAGCTACGAGCAGTACTTC. The full variable domain, completed using reference TRBV11-2 and TRBJ2-7, is EAGVAQSPRYKIIEKRQSVAFWCNPISGHATLYWYQQILGQGPKLLIQFQNNGVVDDSQLPKDRFSAERLKGVDSTLKIQPAKLEDSAVYLCASSSTNSYEQYFGPGTRLTVT.